These 17 T cell receptor beta chains were sequenced from one sample in a study of blood T cell repertoires in COVID-19 (dated by TCRdb to 2020 to 2022). Library construction relied on the immunoSEQ multiplex PCR assay. Imported from immuneACCESS, the table was reduced by TCRdb to in-frame sequences with V and J called. These copies leave out some clones; in studies compared against another copy, an unresolved V gene accounts for under half, and the cause of the remainder is not known. This sample lists just under 250,000 clones; around 89% were detected once. The ten largest account for 4.1% of the sample. The sequenced sample was PBMCs or T cells enriched from blood (not recorded which). Receptors originate from a woman aged 25-40 years who had recovered from COVID-19.

This sequence joins TRBV5-1 and TRBJ1-1; tentative D call: TRBD1 (6 bases). CDR1 is SGHRS and CDR2 is YFSETQ in the germline V gene. This CDR3 comprises 15 residues. V lost 8 bases to trimming and J lost 5 bases, with 22 bases between them. Here the CDR3 reads CASRPVGQPVTEAFF. The CDR3 DNA is TGCGCCAGTCGTCCGGTCGGACAGCCAGTAACTGAAGCTTTCTTT.

The chain combines TRBV18 with TRBJ1-2; TRBD1 agrees at 8 bases. The CDR3 length is 16 residues. Germline CDR1 is KGHSH and CDR2 is LQKENI. The V gene end was trimmed by 3 bases and the J gene end by 4 bases; junction bases not matched to a gene: 10. The CDR3 is CASSPNPGQGSYGYTF. Here the CDR3 DNA reads TGTGCCAGCTCACCCAACCCAGGACAGGGTAGCTATGGCTACACCTTC.

V gene TRBV12-3 or TRBV12-4 combines with J gene TRBJ2-7; no clear D. The V end lost 4 bases, the J end lost 0 bases, and 7 bases lay between the germline ends. This CDR3 spans 13 amino acids. The CDR3 region is CASSYGGSYEQYF. In DNA, the CDR3 is TGTGCCAGCAGTTACGGTGGCTCCTACGAGCAGTACTTC.

The chain is built from TRBV7-6 and TRBJ1-3; 7 nucleotides line up with TRBD1. The CDR3 is 16 residues long. CDR1 is SGHVS, CDR2 FNYEAQ, per germline. Trimming cost V 2 bases and J 3 bases; bases outside gene matches: 7. CDR3 sequence reads: CASSLTGELGGNTIYF. For the CDR3, the DNA is TGTGCCAGCAGCTTAACAGGGGAACTCGGTGGAAACACCATATATTTT.

In DNA form, the CDR3 reads TGTGCCAGCACCCGGTGGGCTAGCGGGAGGTGGAATGAGCAGTTCTTC. It is translated as CASTRWASGRWNEQFF. The genes are TRBV5-4 and TRBJ2-1, with 11 nucleotides matching TRBD2. Losses at the gene ends were 6 bases for V and 7 bases for J; bases not matched to a gene: 12. The CDR3 is 16 amino acids. Germline V gives CDR1 SGHNT, CDR2 YYREEE (reference sequence).

The chain is built from TRBV7-2 and TRBJ1-1; possibly TRBD1 for D (6 bases). Trimming left V 3 bases short and J 1 base short, with 12 bases between. The CDR3 length is 15 residues. Germline V CDR1 and CDR2: SGHTA, FQGNSA. The CDR3 reads CASSFGQGWNTEAFF. The CDR3, as DNA: TGTGCCAGCAGCTTTGGTCAGGGGTGGAACACTGAAGCTTTCTTT.

V and J are TRBV28 and TRBJ1-2; D uncertain. Germline CDR1 and CDR2: MDHEN and SYDVKM. This CDR3 has 14 residues. Between the trimmed V and J ends, which lost 6 bases and 4 bases, there was a span of 15 bases. CDR3 in amino acids: CASSPIPSGYGYTF. CDR3 bases: TGTGCCAGCAGCCCGATTCCCTCGGGCTATGGCTACACCTTC.

This clone was seen once. The chain recombines TRBV11-2 with TRBJ2-7, with D possibly TRBD2 on 6 matching bases. V was cut by 1 base and J by 7 bases, with 20 bases left in between. From germline, CDR1 is SGHAT and CDR2 FQNNGV. This CDR3 region has 16 residues. CDR3 sequence: CASSLAGTGDGWEQYF. CDR3 nucleotides: TGTGCCAGCAGCTTAGCCGGGACTGGCGATGGGTGGGAGCAGTACTTC.

The chain has TRBV28 and TRBJ2-7; maybe TRBD2 (6 bases). The germline V gene has CDR1 MDHEN and CDR2 SYDVKM. This CDR3 has 15 residues. V lost 3 bases and J lost 1, with 13 bases in between. The CDR3 region is CASSLGTGVSYEQYF. The CDR3 DNA reads TGTGCCAGCAGTTTGGGCACGGGGGTATCCTACGAGCAGTACTTC.

This rearrangement joins TRBV4-3 to TRBJ2-3, with 12 bases identical to TRBD1. Germline CDR1 and CDR2: LGHNA and YSLEER. The CDR3 is 16 residues long. V was clipped by 4 bases and J by 4 bases; unmatched bases: 6. As DNA, the CDR3 is TGCGCCAGCAGCCTGGGGACAGGGGGCTTAGCAGATACGCAGTATTTT. Protein product: CASSLGTGGLADTQYF.

The rearrangement uses TRBV19 and TRBJ2-7; 10 bases map to TRBD2. Germline lookup yields CDR1 LNHDA and CDR2 SQIVND (reference sequence). V shed 7 bases, J shed 3 bases, and the junction held 9 bases outside the gene matches. This CDR3 contains 15 residues. The CDR3 nucleotides are TGTGCCAGTAACCACTTAGCGGGAGGAATCTACGAGCAGTACTTC. Encoded protein: CASNHLAGGIYEQYF.

The J gene is TRBJ1-1, the V gene TRBV4-2; TRBD1 matches 8 bases. Per germline, CDR1 LGHNA and CDR2 YNFKEQ. V lost 4 bases, J lost 7 bases, and 11 bases stayed unmatched. The CDR3 loop spans 15 amino acids. The DNA of the CDR3 is TGTGCCAGCAGCCTCGAGTCAGGGGGCGCGAATGAAGCTTTCTTT. Amino acid sequence: CASSLESGGANEAFF.

This clone showed up just once. The chain joins TRBV28 to TRBJ1-2; 9 nucleotides line up with TRBD1. There are 14 residues in the CDR3. After removal of 6 bases from V and 8 bases from J, the junction contained 10 bases not matched to a gene. Germline assignment: CDR1 MDHEN and CDR2 SYDVKM. The CDR3 nucleotides read TGTGCCAGCAGACTGGGGGACAGGGTCCCAGGCTACACCTTC. It specifies CASRLGDRVPGYTF.

The chain recombines TRBV7-8 with TRBJ1-1, with 8 bases lining up with TRBD1. In germline, CDR1 is SGHVS, CDR2 FQNEAQ. This CDR3 is 15 amino acids long. Unmatched junction bases numbered 5, after V lost 5 bases and J lost 0 bases. CDR3 DNA: TGTGCCAGCAGCACCCGACAGGGGTTGAACACTGAAGCTTTCTTT. Translation gives CASSTRQGLNTEAFF.

The chain links TRBV18 to TRBJ1-4; D possibly corresponds to TRBD1 (5 bases). Germline CDR1 reads KGHSH; CDR2 reads LQKENI. This CDR3 comprises 13 residues. V lost 1 base to trimming and J lost 8 bases, with 8 bases between them. The DNA for the CDR3 is TGTGCCAGCTCACCACTCCGGGGGGAAAAACTGTTTTTT. This gives the protein CASSPLRGEKLFF.

The chain has TRBV27 and TRBJ1-5, with TRBD1 identical over 9 bases. V was pared by 3 bases and J by 7 bases, with 4 bases of the junction left unmatched. The CDR3 extends over 14 amino acids. Germline V lookup: CDR1 MNHEY, CDR2 SMNVEV (reference sequence). The CDR3 loop reads CASSLDRGRQPQHF. The CDR3, as DNA: TGTGCCAGCAGTTTGGACAGGGGTCGGCAGCCCCAGCATTTT.

The V gene is TRBV30, the J gene TRBJ1-2; weak D call: TRBD1 (5 bases). Trimming removed 3 bases from V and 8 bases from J, with 13 bases in between. This CDR3 comprises 12 residues. Germline V gene sequence: CDR1 GTSNPN, CDR2 SVGIG (reference sequence). CDR3 loop: CAWRIQGDGYTF. Written as DNA, the CDR3 is TGTGCCTGGAGAATTCAGGGTGACGGCTACACCTTC.